The present TCR beta chain was sequenced within a study of T-cell reconstitution after alpha-beta-depleted transplantation in children. The study's findings and limits: Diversity and T-cell counts at one year after transplant derived mostly from new T cells.

Only a few counts were recorded for this clonotype. As yet, its antigen is unknown. Using unique molecular identifiers, the investigators prepared the TCRbeta library. TCRdb itself ran the PCR reads through MiXCR, one entry per CDR3 protein. The repertoire holds hundreds of thousands of distinct CDR3 sequences, under 15% seen once, with around 2.2% in the top ten. The V gene lost 0 bases and the J gene lost 5 bases, with 7 bases spanning the gap. The CDR3 is made up of 13 amino acids. The germline V gene encodes CDR1 SGHDN and CDR2 FVKESK. This TCR was recovered from a male patient between 5 and 17 years old who had a stem cell transplant for acute myeloid leukemia, so the T cells may come from the graft donor. Sequencing used PBMCs, mostly from graft donor cells, obtained 360 days after TCRalphabeta/CD19-depleted stem cell transplant. The chain has TRBV14 and TRBJ1-2, with D uncertain. The CDR3 loop is CASSQDLRYGYTF. CDR3 bases: TGTGCCAGCAGCCAAGATTTACGATATGGCTACACCTTC.